These T cell receptor beta chains were read from a single sample in a study of breast tumors, draining lymph nodes, adjacent tissues. TCRdb independently ran MiXCR on the multiplex PCR reads; one entry per CDR3 protein. The table records around 19,000 distinct CDR3 sequences, less than 35% of them present only once. The sample was breast tumor tissue. These receptors were collected from a female donor with breast cancer. Some clones in this sample may be carry-over from other donors' samples. Each CDR3 is given with its conserved first and last residue. D genes are given only for firm matches. Not all rows give a size; the values are once, few, many and, for expanded clones, a class.

TRBD1	.	TRBJ1-6	TRBV20-1	TGCAGTGCTAGGCGACAGGGGGTGCGCTCACCCCTCCACTTT	CSARRQGVRSPLHF
.	many	TRBJ1-3	TRBV18	TGTGCCAGCTCACCATTGAACCTCCGGGCCTCCACTGGAAACACCATATATTTT	CASSPLNLRASTGNTIYF
.	many	TRBJ2-1	TRBV12-3/TRBV12-4	TGTGCCAGCAGCCGACGAGGGGACTCACCACCCCGCAATGAGCAGTTCTTC	CASSRRGDSPPRNEQFF
TRBD1	many	TRBJ2-2	TRBV13	TGTGCCAGCAGCAACCGGGACAGGGTAACCGGGGAGCTGTTTTTT	CASSNRDRVTGELFF
TRBD2	.	TRBJ2-7	TRBV7-3	TGTGCCAGCAGCTCGGGACTAGCGGAGCAGTACTTC	CASSSGLAEQYF
TRBD1	many	TRBJ2-1	TRBV10-3	TGTGCCATCAGTGAGTCTCCGTCTTTTGTCGGGACAGGGGGCAATGAGCAGTTCTTC	CAISESPSFVGTGGNEQFF
.	.	TRBJ2-5	TRBV19	TGTGCTAGTAAAAGTAGCACCCGAGAGACCCAGTACTTC	CASKSSTRETQYF
.	medium-sized	TRBJ1-2	TRBV29-1	TGCAGCGTTCTTGGAAGTTGGGGACGATCTAACTATGGCTACACCTTC	CSVLGSWGRSNYGYTF
TRBD1	many	TRBJ1-2	TRBV6-1	TGTGCCAGCAGTGATCTGGGGACAGTAAGCTATGGCTACACCTTC	CASSDLGTVSYGYTF
TRBD1	many	TRBJ2-5	TRBV10-2	TGCGCCAGCCGGGACAGGCCACAAGAGACCCAGTACTTC	CASRDRPQETQYF
.	.	TRBJ2-7	TRBV7-2	TGTGCCAGCAGCTTAGTTAGTAGCAGTGGGGGCGAGCAGTGCTTC	CASSLVSSSGGEQCF
.	.	TRBJ2-7	TRBV18	TGTGCCAGCTCTACTGGACGGTGGGAGCAGTACTTC	CASSTGRWEQYF
.	many	TRBJ1-4	TRBV30	TGTGCCTGGAGTGGAAGAGGCGGGGAAAAACTGTTTTTT	CAWSGRGGEKLFF
.	many	TRBJ2-2	TRBV7-2	TGTGCCAGCAGCTTTTTTAGTGGGGAGCTGTTTTTT	CASSFFSGELFF
.	many	TRBJ1-6	TRBV9	TGTGCCAGCAGCGGAAGTTCTTGGAATTCACCCCTCCACTTT	CASSGSSWNSPLHF
TRBD2	once	TRBJ2-5	TRBV25-1	TGTGCCAGCAGTCTACGGGCAGGGTCGGGGGGGGAGACCCAGTACTTC	CASSLRAGSGGETQYF
.	many	TRBJ2-7	TRBV7-2	TGTGCCAGCAGCGACCTTTCAGTCTCCTACGAGCAGTACTTC	CASSDLSVSYEQYF
TRBD2	many	TRBJ2-3	TRBV7-2	TGTGCCAGCAGCTTAGATGCGGGAGCCCTCTTTAGCACAGATACGCAGTATTTT	CASSLDAGALFSTDTQYF
.	many	TRBJ2-1	TRBV10-3	TGTGCCATCAGTGAAATAGAGACTCGGTCCAATGAGCAGTTCTTC	CAISEIETRSNEQFF
.	many	TRBJ2-2	TRBV5-1	TGCGCCAGCAGCTTGTTGGGTCGGACCGGGGAGCTGTTTTTT	CASSLLGRTGELFF
TRBD2	many	TRBJ2-2	TRBV5-4	TGTGCCAGCAGCTCGACTAGCGCTAACACCGGGGAGCTGTTTTTT	CASSSTSANTGELFF
TRBD2	many	TRBJ2-2	TRBV4-3	TGCGCCAGCAGCCGAGGGACTAGCGTTGGCGGGGAGCTGTTTTTT	CASSRGTSVGGELFF
.	many	TRBJ2-2	TRBV2	TGTGCCAGCAGTGGGACAGCCACCGGGGAGCTGTTTTTT	CASSGTATGELFF
.	many	TRBJ2-1	TRBV5-4	TGTGCCAGCTCGGTATACAATGAGCAGTTCTTC	CASSVYNEQFF
.	.	TRBJ2-1	TRBV7-2	TGTGCCAGCAGCTTAGGACTTAATAATGAGCAGTTCTTC	CASSLGLNNEQFF
.	many	TRBJ2-7	TRBV28	TGTGCCAGCAGAGGGGCCGCGAGCTCCTACGAGCAGTACTTC	CASRGAASSYEQYF
TRBD2	medium-sized	TRBJ2-7	TRBV30	TGTGCCTGGGTCGGACTAGCTAGCGAGCAGTACTTC	CAWVGLASEQYF
TRBD2	many	TRBJ2-2	TRBV28	TGTGCCAGCAGGCCGGGACTAGCGGAAACCGGGGAGCTGTTTTTT	CASRPGLAETGELFF